This entry describes one T cell receptor (beta chain). The data stem from a study of graft-versus-host responses after intestinal transplantation. Profiling relied on immunoSEQ multiplex PCR, and the TCRdb table lists in-frame clones only, not all of them. The table records over 65,000 clones, approximately 92% of them present only once. Germline CDR1 SGHTA, CDR2 FQGTGA. V lost 5 bases and J lost 5, with 19 bases in between. The CDR3 is 15 amino acids. The clonotype was recovered from a human patient who received an intestinal transplant, so some T cells may come from the graft donor. The material sequenced was PBMCs, taken 98 days after intestinal transplantation. This chain joins TRBV7-3 and TRBJ2-7, with unresolved D. DNA of the CDR3: TGTGCCAGCAGCGCTTTCCGGGCCCTGTCCCACGAGCAGTACTTC. Its protein product is CASSAFRALSHEQYF. The full variable domain, rest sourced from reference TRBV7-3 and TRBJ2-7, is GAGVSQTPSNKVTEKGKYVELRCDPISGHTALYWYRQSLGQGPEFLIYFQGTGAADDSGLPNDRFFAVRPEGSVSTLKIQRTERGDSAVYLCASSAFRALSHEQYFGPGTRLTVT.